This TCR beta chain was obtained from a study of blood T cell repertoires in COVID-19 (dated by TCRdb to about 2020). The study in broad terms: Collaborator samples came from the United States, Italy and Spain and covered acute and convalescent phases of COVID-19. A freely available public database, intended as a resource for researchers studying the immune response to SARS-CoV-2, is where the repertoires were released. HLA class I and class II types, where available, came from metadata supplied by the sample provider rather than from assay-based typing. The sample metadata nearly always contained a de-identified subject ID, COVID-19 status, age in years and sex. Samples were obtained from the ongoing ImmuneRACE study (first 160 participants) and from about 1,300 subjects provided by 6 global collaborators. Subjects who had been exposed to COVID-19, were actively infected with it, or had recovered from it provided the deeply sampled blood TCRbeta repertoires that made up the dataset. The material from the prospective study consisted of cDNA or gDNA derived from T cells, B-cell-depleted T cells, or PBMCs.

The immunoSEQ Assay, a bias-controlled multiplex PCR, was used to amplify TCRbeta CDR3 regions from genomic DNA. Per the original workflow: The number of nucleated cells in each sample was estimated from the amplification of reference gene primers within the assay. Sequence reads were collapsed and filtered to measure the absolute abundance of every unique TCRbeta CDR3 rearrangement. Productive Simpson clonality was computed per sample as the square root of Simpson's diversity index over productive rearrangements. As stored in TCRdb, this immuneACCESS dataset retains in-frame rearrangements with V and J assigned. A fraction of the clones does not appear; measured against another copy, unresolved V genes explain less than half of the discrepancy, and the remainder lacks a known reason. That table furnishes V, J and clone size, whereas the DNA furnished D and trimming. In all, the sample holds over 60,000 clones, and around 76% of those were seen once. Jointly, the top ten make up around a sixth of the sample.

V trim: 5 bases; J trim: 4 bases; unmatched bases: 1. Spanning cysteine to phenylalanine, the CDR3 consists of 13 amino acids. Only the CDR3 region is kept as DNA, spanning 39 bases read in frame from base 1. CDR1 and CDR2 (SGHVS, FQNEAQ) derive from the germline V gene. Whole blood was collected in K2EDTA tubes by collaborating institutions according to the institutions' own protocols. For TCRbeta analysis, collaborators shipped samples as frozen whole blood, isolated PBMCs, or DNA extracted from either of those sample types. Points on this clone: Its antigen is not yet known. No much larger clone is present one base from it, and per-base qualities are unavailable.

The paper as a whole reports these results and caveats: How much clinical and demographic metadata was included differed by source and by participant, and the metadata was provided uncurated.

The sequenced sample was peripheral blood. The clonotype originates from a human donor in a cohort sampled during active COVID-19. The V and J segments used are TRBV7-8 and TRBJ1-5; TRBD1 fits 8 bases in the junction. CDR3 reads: CASSDRGNQPQHF. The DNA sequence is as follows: TGTGCCAGCAGCGACAGGGGAAATCAGCCCCAGCATTTT.